This is a list of T cell receptor beta chains from one sample in a study of cytomegalovirus exposure and HLA in healthy donors. Assay: immunoSEQ multiplex PCR; the TCRdb copy retains only in-frame clones and omits some. The sample yields around 140,000 clones, 70% to 80% seen once. Sequencing was done on a sample of PBMCs. These receptor sequences come from a female donor in good health and CMV-seronegative. Both conserved end residues are part of each CDR3.

j_call,v_call,cdr3_length,cdr3_aa
TRBJ2-6,TRBV5-4,17,CASSLGQRASGANVLTF
TRBJ2-7,TRBV11-3,14,CASSFSGTGFEQYF
TRBJ2-1,TRBV23-1,12,CASSRELAAQFF
TRBJ2-7,TRBV14,20,CASSQDVGKPSRTYTYEQYF
TRBJ1-2,TRBV5-1,16,CASTHYPRDGAGGYTF
TRBJ1-1,TRBV27,13,CASSLDRVAEAFF
TRBJ2-5,TRBV5-1,17,CASSSGLDRGHREAQYF
TRBJ2-7,TRBV14,17,CASSQPGGGTGGDEQYF
TRBJ2-7,TRBV5-1,14,CASSFSGSSYEQYF
TRBJ2-7,TRBV13,11,CASSPIREQYF
TRBJ2-1,TRBV5-1,13,CASSLEGLDEQFF
TRBJ1-5,TRBV29-1,16,CSVEIRRGGLGQPQHF
TRBJ1-4,TRBV6-1,15,CASSEATGENEKLFF
TRBJ2-7,TRBV15,16,CATSRGTGQDPYEQYF
TRBJ1-6,TRBV14,14,CASSWTGVGSPLHF
TRBJ2-7,TRBV10-3,15,CAISEWRGPSYEQYF
TRBJ2-6,TRBV7-9,15,CASSRGGSGANVLTF
TRBJ1-1,TRBV7-3,15,CASSLKAGGPTEAFF
TRBJ2-7,TRBV11-3,15,CASSSPSTGAYEQYF
TRBJ2-7,TRBV5-1,14,CASSPGDRVYEQYF
TRBJ2-1,TRBV21-1,17,CASSNRDSSIYYNEQFF
TRBJ2-7,TRBV7-2,11,CASSRAGEQYF
TRBJ1-2,TRBV6-9,17,CASSQELQGSRGYGYTF
TRBJ2-1,TRBV5-1,17,CAGSLESSSGPYNEQFF
TRBJ1-2,TRBV18,16,CASSPKYPGTAYGYTF
TRBJ2-2,TRBV10-1,13,CASSHGGTGELFF
TRBJ2-1,TRBV6-1,13,CASSASGDNEQFF
TRBJ1-1,TRBV6-1,12,CASSEIAGEAFF